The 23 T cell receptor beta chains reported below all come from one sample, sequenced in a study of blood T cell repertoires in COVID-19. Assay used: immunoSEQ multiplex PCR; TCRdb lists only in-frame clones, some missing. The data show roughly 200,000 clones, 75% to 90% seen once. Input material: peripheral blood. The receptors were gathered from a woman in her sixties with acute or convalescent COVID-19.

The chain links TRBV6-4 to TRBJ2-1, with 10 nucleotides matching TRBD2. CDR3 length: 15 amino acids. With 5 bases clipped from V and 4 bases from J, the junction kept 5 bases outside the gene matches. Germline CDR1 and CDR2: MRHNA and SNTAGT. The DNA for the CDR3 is TGTGCCAGCAGTATCCTAGCGGGAGCATACAATGAGCAGTTCTTC. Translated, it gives CASSILAGAYNEQFF.

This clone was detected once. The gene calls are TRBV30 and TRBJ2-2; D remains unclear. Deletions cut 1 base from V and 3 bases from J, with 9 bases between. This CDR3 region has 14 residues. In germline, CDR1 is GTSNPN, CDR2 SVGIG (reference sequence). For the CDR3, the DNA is TGTGCCTGGAGTGCCACATCCCACACCGGGGAGCTGTTTTTT. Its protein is CAWSATSHTGELFF.

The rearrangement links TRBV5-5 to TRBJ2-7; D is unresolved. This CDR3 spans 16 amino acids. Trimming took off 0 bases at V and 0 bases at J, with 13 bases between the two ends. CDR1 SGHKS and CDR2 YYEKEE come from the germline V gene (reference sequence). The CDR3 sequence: CASSLGLVASSYEQYV. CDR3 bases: TGTGCCAGCAGCTTGGGTCTTGTTGCCAGCTCCTACGAGCAGTACGTC.

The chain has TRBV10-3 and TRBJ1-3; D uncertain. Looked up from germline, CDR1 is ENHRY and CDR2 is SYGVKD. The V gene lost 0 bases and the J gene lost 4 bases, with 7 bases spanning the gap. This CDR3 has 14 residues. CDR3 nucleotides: TGTGCCATCAGTGAGTCGAGCAGGGGAAACACCATATATTTT. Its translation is CAISESSRGNTIYF.

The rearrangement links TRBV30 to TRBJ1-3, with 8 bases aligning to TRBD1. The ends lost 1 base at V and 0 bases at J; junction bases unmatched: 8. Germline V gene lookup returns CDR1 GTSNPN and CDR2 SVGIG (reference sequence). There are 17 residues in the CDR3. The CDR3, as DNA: TGTGCCTGGAGTGGCCGTGTGACAGGGGCCTCTGGAAACACCATATATTTT. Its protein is CAWSGRVTGASGNTIYF.

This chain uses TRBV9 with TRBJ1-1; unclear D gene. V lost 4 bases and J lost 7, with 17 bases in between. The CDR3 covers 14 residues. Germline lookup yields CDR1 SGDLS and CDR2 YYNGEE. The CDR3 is CASSPGRRSGEAFF. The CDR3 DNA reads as TGTGCCAGCAGCCCCGGAAGGCGGTCGGGTGAAGCTTTCTTT.

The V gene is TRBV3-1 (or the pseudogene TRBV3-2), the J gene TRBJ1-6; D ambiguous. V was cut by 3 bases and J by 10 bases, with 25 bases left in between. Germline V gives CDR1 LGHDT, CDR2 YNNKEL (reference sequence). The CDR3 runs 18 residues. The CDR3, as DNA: TGTGCCAGCAGCCAGCAAAGGAGTTGGGAGGGCTCAAGCTCACCCCTCCACTTT. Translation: CASSQQRSWEGSSSPLHF.

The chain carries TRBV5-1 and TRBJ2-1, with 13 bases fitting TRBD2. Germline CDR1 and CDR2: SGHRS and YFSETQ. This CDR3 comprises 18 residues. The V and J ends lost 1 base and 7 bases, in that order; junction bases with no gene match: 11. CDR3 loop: CASSLFSPGLAGINEQFF. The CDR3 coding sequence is TGCGCCAGCAGCTTGTTCTCTCCGGGACTAGCGGGAATTAATGAGCAGTTCTTC.

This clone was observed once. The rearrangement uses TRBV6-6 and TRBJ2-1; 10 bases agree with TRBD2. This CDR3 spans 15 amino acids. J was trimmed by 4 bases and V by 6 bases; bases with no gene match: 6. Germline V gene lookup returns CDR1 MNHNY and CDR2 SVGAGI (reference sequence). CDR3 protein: CASREGTSAYNEQFF. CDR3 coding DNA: TGTGCCAGCAGGGAGGGGACTAGCGCGTACAATGAGCAGTTCTTC.

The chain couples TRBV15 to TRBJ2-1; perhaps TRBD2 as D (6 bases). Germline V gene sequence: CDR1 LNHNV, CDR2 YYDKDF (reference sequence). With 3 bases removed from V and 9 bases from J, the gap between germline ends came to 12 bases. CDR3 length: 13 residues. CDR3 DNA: TGTGCCACCAGCAGTTTTGGACTACCTGAGCAGTTCTTC. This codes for CATSSFGLPEQFF.

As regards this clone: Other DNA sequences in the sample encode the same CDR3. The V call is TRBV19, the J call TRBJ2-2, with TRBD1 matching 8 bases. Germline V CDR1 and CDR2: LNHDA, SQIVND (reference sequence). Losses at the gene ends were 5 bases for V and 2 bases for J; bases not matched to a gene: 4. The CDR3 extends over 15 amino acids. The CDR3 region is CASSLGTGNTGELFF. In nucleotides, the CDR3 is TGTGCCAGTAGTTTGGGGACAGGTAACACCGGGGAGCTGTTTTTT.

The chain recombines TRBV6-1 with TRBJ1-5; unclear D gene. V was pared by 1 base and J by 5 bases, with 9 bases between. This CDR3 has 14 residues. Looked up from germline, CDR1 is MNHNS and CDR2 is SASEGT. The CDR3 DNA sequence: TGTGCCAGCAGTGAAGATCCCGGGTATCAGCCCCAGCATTTT. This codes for CASSEDPGYQPQHF.

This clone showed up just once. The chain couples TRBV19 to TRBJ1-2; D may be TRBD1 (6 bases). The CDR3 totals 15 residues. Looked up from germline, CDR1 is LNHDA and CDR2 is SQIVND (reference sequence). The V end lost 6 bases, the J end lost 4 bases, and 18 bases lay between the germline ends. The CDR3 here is CASRGRDTSFYGYTF. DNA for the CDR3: TGTGCCAGTAGGGGCCGGGACACTTCTTTCTATGGCTACACCTTC.

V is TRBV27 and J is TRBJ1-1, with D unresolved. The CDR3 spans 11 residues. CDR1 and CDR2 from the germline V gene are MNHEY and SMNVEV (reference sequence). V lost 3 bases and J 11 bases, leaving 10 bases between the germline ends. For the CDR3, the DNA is TGTGCCAGCAGTTTCGAGGGTGTGGCTTTCTTT. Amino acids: CASSFEGVAFF.

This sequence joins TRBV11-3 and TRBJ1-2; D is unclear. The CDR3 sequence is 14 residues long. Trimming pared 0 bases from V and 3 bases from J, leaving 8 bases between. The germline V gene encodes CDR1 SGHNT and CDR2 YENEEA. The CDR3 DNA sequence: TGTGCCAGCAGCTTAGATCCTACGGACTATGGCTACACCTTC. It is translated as CASSLDPTDYGYTF.

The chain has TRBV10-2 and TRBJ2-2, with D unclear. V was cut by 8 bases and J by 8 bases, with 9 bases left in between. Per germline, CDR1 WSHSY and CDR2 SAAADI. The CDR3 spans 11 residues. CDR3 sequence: CASGSRGELFF. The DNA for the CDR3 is TGCGCCAGCGGTTCTCGGGGGGAGCTGTTTTTT.

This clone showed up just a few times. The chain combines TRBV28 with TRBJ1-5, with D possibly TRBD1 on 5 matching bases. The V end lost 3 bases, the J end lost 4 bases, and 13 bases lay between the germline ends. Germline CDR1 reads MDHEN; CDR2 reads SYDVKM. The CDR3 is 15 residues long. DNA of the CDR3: TGTGCCAGCAGTTTCGTGGGGCAGAATAATCAGCCCCAGCATTTT. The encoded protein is CASSFVGQNNQPQHF.

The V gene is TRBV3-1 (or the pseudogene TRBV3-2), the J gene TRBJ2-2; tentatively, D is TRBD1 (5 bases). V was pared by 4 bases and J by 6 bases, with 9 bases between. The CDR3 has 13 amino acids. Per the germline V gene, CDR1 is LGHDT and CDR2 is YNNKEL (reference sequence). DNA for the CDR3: TGTGCCAGCAGCCCCAGACAGTCCGGGGAGCTGTTTTTT. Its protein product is CASSPRQSGELFF.

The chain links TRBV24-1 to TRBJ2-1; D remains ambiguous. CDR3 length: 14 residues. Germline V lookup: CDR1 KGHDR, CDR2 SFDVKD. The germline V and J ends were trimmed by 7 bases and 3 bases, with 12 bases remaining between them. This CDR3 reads CATSGVSLYNEQFF. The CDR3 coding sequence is TGTGCCACCAGCGGAGTTAGCCTCTACAATGAGCAGTTCTTC.

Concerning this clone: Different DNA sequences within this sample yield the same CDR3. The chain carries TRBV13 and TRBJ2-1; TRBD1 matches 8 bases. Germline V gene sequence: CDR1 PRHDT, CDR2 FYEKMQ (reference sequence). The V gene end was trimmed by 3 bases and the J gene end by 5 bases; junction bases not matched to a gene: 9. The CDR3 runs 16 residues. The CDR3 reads CASSLIWQGANNEQFF. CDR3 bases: TGTGCCAGCAGCTTGATTTGGCAGGGGGCTAACAATGAGCAGTTCTTC.

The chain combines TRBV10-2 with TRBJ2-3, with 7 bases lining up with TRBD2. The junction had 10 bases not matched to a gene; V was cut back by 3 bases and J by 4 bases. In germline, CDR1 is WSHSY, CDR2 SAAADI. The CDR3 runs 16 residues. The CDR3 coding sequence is TGCGCCAGCAGTGAAATAGCGACGGGAGGAGCAGATACGCAGTATTTT. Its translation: CASSEIATGGADTQYF.

This CDR3 reads CASSQVELASGELFF. The CDR3 DNA follows: TGCGCCAGCAGCCAAGTAGAACTAGCTTCTGGGGAGCTGTTTTTT. The chain couples TRBV4-1 to TRBJ2-2; perhaps TRBD2 as D (6 bases). Trimming shortened V by 1 base and J by 8 bases, and 14 bases separated the two germline ends. Germline lookup yields CDR1 MGHRA and CDR2 YSYEKL. The CDR3 length is 15 residues.

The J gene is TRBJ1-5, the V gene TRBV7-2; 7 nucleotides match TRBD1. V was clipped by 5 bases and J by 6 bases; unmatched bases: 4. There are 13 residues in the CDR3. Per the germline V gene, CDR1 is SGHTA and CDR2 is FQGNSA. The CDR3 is CASSDYRGQPQHF. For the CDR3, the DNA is TGTGCCAGCAGCGACTACAGGGGTCAGCCCCAGCATTTT.